This T cell receptor (beta chain) is from a study of OX40 agonist ivuxolimab in advanced cancers. Study-wide background: The diagnoses of dose-escalation patients were hepatocellular carcinoma, melanoma, renal cell or head and neck cancer.

Some clones are missing from TCRdb's copy, which holds only in-frame ones; the method was immunoSEQ multiplex PCR. The sample lists some 73,000 clones; approximately 90% were seen once. Germline assignment: CDR1 WNHNN and CDR2 SYGVQD (reference sequence). The CDR3 loop spans 17 amino acids. Trimming removed 5 bases from V and 0 bases from J; junction bases left unmatched: 8. This clone was found once. Its antigen is still unknown. The study's findings and limits: There were, on average, more expanded clones in CD8+ T cells than in CD4+. In the 0.1-3.0 mg/kg groups, partial responders showed among the lowest expansion. Clones of CD4+ and CD8+ blood T cells grew by week 6 at doses of 0.1 to 3.0 mg/kg.

The specimen was CD4+ or CD8+ T cells sorted from blood, collected in a trial of the OX40 agonist ivuxolimab. The clonotype comes from an adult with an advanced solid tumor such as melanoma, head and neck, liver or kidney cancer. The rearrangement links TRBV10-1 to TRBJ2-4; 9 bases line up with TRBD1. Written as DNA, the CDR3 is TGCGCCAGCAGTCCCTCACAGGGGGCCCTAGCCAAAAACATTCAGTACTTC. It codes for CASSPSQGALAKNIQYF.